The 6 T cell receptor beta chains below were found in one sample sequenced in a study of T cell changes during pregnancy in multiple sclerosis. Clones were sequenced by immunoSEQ multiplex PCR, and TCRdb holds only the in-frame ones, with some missing. The table shows around 35,000 clones, with just over 90% occurring only once. The sample was CD8+ T cells from peripheral blood mononuclear cells, taken in the first trimester of pregnancy. All receptors derive from a female donor with multiple sclerosis, enrolled in a pregnancy study.

The CDR3 loop reads CASSLIIGDRNTGELFF. The CDR3 DNA reads TGTGCCAGCAGCTTAATTATTGGGGACAGGAACACCGGGGAGCTGTTTTTT. The J gene is TRBJ2-2, the V gene TRBV7-3, with TRBD1 identical over 7 bases. The V and J ends lost 1 base and 1 base, in that order; junction bases with no gene match: 6. CDR1 is SGHTA and CDR2 is FQGTGA in the germline V gene. The CDR3 contains 17 residues.

The J gene is TRBJ2-3, the V gene TRBV10-3, with 10 bases lining up with TRBD1. With 10 bases clipped from V and 3 bases from J, the junction kept 10 bases outside the gene matches. The CDR3 runs 15 residues. Germline V gene data show CDR1 as ENHRY and CDR2 as SYGVKD. The CDR3 nucleotides read TGTGCCACAGGGGACAGGGGATGGAGAACAGATACGCAGTATTTT. Amino acids: CATGDRGWRTDTQYF.

This clone occurred once. This chain connects TRBV5-1 to TRBJ2-7; 8 bases map to TRBD2. CDR3 length: 13 amino acids. Germline values: CDR1 SGHRS, CDR2 YFSETQ. V lost 2 bases, J lost 2 bases, and 0 bases stayed unmatched. The CDR3 here is CASSFSGTYEQYF. CDR3 nucleotide sequence: TGCGCCAGCAGCTTTAGCGGGACCTACGAGCAGTACTTC.

CDR3 DNA: TGTGCCAGCAGTCACCTGACTAGCGGGAGGGCGGTAGATACGCAGTATTTT. This translates into CASSHLTSGRAVDTQYF. The chain employs TRBV27 and TRBJ2-3; 14 positions match TRBD2. The CDR3 sequence is 17 residues long. Germline V gives CDR1 MNHEY, CDR2 SMNVEV (reference sequence). V shed 5 bases, J shed 5 bases, and the junction held 9 bases outside the gene matches.

The gene calls are TRBV11-2 and TRBJ2-7, with D possibly matching TRBD1 (6 bases). Trimming removed 4 bases at V and 2 bases at J, with 18 bases between. The germline gives CDR1 SGHAT, CDR2 FQNNGV. CDR3 size: 16 residues. The CDR3 spells CASSSSEDRPPYEQYF. DNA for the CDR3: TGTGCCAGCAGCTCCTCGGAGGACAGACCCCCCTACGAGCAGTACTTC.

The chain links TRBV7-8 to TRBJ2-5, with TRBD2 matching 8 bases. Germline CDR1 and CDR2: SGHVS and FQNEAQ. V dropped 6 bases and J dropped 1; count of bases not matched to a gene: 10. The CDR3 length is 16 residues. In DNA form, the CDR3 reads TGTGCCAGCAGGGCTTCTAGGACTAGCCGCCAAGAGACCCAGTACTTC. Residues: CASRASRTSRQETQYF.